The sequence of this T cell receptor beta chain was determined in a study of blood T cells in healthy people across ages. Study observations and caveats: Strongly correlated with naive T cell percentage was TCR beta diversity. Comparison with aged donors showed that long-lived donors had more naive CD4+ cells and higher diversity. PBMCs left unsorted prevented a conclusive naive versus antigen-experienced comparison.

With a J-beta primer mix and a sample-barcoded 5' primer, a second PCR ran roughly 7 to 11 cycles. TCRdb re-called the 5' RACE reads through MiXCR, storing one row per CDR3 protein. The table lists hundreds of thousands of distinct CDR3 sequences, 58% of them singletons. A word on this clonotype: Its specificity is not known.

Germline assignment: CDR1 SNHLY and CDR2 FYNNEI. V was cut by 4 bases and J by 8 bases, with 15 bases left in between. The CDR3 has 15 residues. The gene calls are TRBV2 and TRBJ1-6; D remains unclear. The sequence came from a man aged 55-75 years in good health. Specimen: blood. The CDR3 nucleotides read TGTGCCAGCAGTGCCGTATCCTTTAGGGATTCACCCCTCCACTTT. Its protein is CASSAVSFRDSPLHF.